This TCR beta chain was recovered during a study of cytomegalovirus exposure and HLA in healthy donors. Study-wide points: A prior analysis recorded that most TCR beta V segments were productive about 90% or about 30% of the time.

Vbeta (60) and Jbeta (13) primers were used in the PCR. The assay was immunoSEQ multiplex PCR, and TCRdb's table has in-frame clones only and misses some. The data contain under 200,000 clones, approximately 79% of them singletons. The V end lost 8 bases, the J end lost 0 bases, and 11 bases lay between the germline ends. CDR1 MNHEY and CDR2 SVGAGI come from the germline V gene. This CDR3 has 13 residues. This clone was observed once. Antigen unknown. The specimen was PBMCs. The origin of this receptor is a man in his forties or fifties in good health and CMV-seropositive. V usage is TRBV6-5 and J usage is TRBJ2-7, with D maybe TRBD2 (6 bases). The CDR3 is CASRPGVSYEQYF. CDR3 in DNA: TGTGCCAGCCGCCCGGGGGTCTCCTACGAGCAGTACTTC.